The entry below describes one TCR beta chain. V was trimmed by 4 bases and J by 4 bases, leaving 11 bases between them. CDR1 and CDR2 from the germline V gene are MNHEY and SMNVEV (reference sequence). The CDR3 loop spans 13 amino acids. Clones were read by immunoSEQ multiplex PCR, and TCRdb kept only the in-frame ones, dropping some. The top ten hold 25% to 30% of the sample, which has 20,000 to 25,000 clones, 75% to 85% seen once. This record comes from a study of OX40 agonist ivuxolimab in advanced cancers. The wider study: The drug used for patients, ivuxolimab, was an agonistic anti-OX40 (CD134) antibody.

With autoimmune disease history or systemic immunosuppression, patients were excluded. The sequence came from an adult with an advanced solid tumor such as melanoma, head and neck, liver or kidney cancer. Specimen: CD4+ or CD8+ T cells sorted from blood, collected in a trial of the OX40 agonist ivuxolimab. The V and J genes are TRBV27 and TRBJ2-7; D perhaps matches TRBD1 (5 bases). The CDR3 here is CASSSWTTYEQYF. The CDR3, as DNA: TGTGCCAGCAGTTCATGGACAACTTACGAGCAGTACTTC.